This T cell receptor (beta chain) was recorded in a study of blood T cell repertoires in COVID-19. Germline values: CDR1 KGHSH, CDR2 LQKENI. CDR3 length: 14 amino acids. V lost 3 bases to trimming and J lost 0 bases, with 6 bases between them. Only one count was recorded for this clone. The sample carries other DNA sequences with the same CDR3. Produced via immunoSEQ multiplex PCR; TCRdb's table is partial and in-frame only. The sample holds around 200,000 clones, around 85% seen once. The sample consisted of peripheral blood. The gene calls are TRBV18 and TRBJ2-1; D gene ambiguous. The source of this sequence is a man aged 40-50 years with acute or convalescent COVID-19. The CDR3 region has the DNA TGTGCCAGCTCACCGCCGAGCTCCTACAATGAGCAGTTCTTC. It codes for CASSPPSSYNEQFF.